This TCR beta chain was recovered during a study of beta chain features in type 1 diabetes. Of the isolated RNA, all was reverse transcribed, and so the sequenced material was expressed TCRB transcripts. Sequenced by immunoSEQ multiplex PCR; TCRdb stores in-frame clones only, minus some. The table has about 320,000 clones, around 15% seen once. Sequencing input: central memory CD4+ T cells from blood. This clonotype originated in a man between 25 and 39 years old in good health.

This CDR3 reads CASSSRTGGYEQYF. In DNA, the CDR3 is TGTGCCAGCAGCTCTAGGACAGGGGGCTACGAGCAGTACTTC. The chain links TRBV7-2 to TRBJ2-7; 10 nucleotides match TRBD1. Germline assignment: CDR1 SGHTA and CDR2 FQGNSA. The ends lost 4 bases at V and 3 bases at J; junction bases unmatched: 3. The CDR3 covers 14 residues.